This T cell receptor beta chain comes out of a study of control samples from healthy donors and cancer patients. Germline CDR1 and CDR2: SGHVS and FNYEAQ. The CDR3 covers 16 residues. After removal of 4 bases from V and 5 bases from J, the junction contained 11 bases not matched to a gene. Measured with immunoSEQ multiplex PCR; TCRdb has only the in-frame clones, and not every one. The sample is made up of approximately 190,000 clones, and the top ten hold around 2% of it. Material: blood. The chain has TRBV7-6 and TRBJ1-1; 9 bases match TRBD1. The receptor was isolated from a woman in her twenties or thirties in good health. The CDR3 sequence: CASSSAPGTGMTEAFF. CDR3 sequence (DNA): TGTGCCAGCAGCTCGGCACCCGGGACAGGGATGACTGAAGCTTTCTTT. The whole variable domain, remainder taken from reference TRBV7-6 and TRBJ1-1, is GAGVSQSPRYKVTKRGQDVALRCDPISGHVSLYWYRQALGQGPEFLTYFNYEAQQDKSGLPNDRFSAERPEGSISTLTIQRTEQRDSAMYRCASSSAPGTGMTEAFFGQGTRLTVV.